This T cell receptor beta chain was found in a study of technical replicates of blood from several donors. The length of the CDR3 is 12 residues. The V and J ends lost 10 bases and 6 bases, in that order; junction bases with no gene match: 6. Per germline, CDR1 MNHEY and CDR2 SVGAGI. The table came from immunoSEQ multiplex PCR; TCRdb's copy has only in-frame clones and leaves some out. The sample holds more than 60,000 clones; 85% to 95% are singletons and the top ten take 0.35% to 0.5%. Sequenced material: T cells isolated from PBMCs. The sequence was collected from a human donor in good health. The chain recombines TRBV6-5 with TRBJ2-7, with 10 bases fitting TRBD1. The chain's CDR3 is CAIRTGGGEQYF. The CDR3 bases are TGTGCCATCCGGACAGGGGGTGGCGAGCAGTACTTC.